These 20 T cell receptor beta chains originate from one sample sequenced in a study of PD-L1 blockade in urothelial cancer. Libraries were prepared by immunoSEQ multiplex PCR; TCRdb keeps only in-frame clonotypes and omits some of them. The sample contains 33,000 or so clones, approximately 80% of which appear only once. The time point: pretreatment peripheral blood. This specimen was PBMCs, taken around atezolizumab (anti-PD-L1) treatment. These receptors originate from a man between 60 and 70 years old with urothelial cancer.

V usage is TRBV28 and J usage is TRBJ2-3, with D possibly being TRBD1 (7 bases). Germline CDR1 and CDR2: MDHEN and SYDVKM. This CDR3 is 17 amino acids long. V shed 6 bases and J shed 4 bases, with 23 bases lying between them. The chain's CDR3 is CASSSDGRGGDADTQYF. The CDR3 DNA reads TGTGCCAGCAGCTCCGACGGGAGAGGGGGCGATGCAGATACGCAGTATTTT. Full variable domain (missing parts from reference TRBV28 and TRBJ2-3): DVKVTQSSRYLVKRTGEKVFLECVQDMDHENMFWYRQDPGLGLRLIYFSYDVKMKEKGDIPEGYSVSREKKERFSLILESASTNQTSMYLCASSSDGRGGDADTQYFGPGTRLTVL.

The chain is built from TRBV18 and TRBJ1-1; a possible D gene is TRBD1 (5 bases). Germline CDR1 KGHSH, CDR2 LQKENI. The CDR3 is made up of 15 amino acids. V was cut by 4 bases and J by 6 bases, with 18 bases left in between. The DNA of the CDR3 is TGTGCCAGCTCACTTGGTGGGGTATGGGGCGCTGAAGCTTTCTTT. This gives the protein CASSLGGVWGAEAFF. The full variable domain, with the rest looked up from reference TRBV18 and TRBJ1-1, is NAGVMQNPRHLVRRRGQEARLRCSPMKGHSHVYWYRQLPEEGLKFMVYLQKENIIDESGMPKERFSAEFPKEGPSILRIQQVVRGDSAAYFCASSLGGVWGAEAFFGQGTRLTVV.

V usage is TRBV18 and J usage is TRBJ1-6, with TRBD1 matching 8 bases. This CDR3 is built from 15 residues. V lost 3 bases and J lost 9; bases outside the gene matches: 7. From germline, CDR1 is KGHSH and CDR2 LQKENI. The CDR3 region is CASSPDRGSGSPLHF. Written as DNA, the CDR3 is TGTGCCAGCTCACCCGACAGGGGATCTGGTTCACCCCTCCACTTT.

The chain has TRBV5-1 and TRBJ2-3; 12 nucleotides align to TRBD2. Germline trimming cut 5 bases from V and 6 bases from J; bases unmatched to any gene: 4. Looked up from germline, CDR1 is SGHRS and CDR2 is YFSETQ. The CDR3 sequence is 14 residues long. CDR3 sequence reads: CASSLTSGGDTQYF. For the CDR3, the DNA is TGCGCCAGCAGTTTGACTAGCGGGGGTGATACGCAGTATTTT.

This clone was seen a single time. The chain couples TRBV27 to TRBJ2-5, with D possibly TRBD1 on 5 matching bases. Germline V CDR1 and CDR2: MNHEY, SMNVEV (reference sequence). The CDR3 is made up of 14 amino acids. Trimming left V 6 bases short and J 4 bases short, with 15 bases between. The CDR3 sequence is CASRVWGRPETQYF. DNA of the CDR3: TGTGCCAGCAGAGTCTGGGGCAGGCCAGAGACCCAGTACTTC.

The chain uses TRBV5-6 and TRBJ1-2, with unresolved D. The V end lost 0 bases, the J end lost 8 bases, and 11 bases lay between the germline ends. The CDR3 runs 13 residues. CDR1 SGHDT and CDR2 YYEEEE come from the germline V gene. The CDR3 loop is CASSLDTAGGYTF. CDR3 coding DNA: TGTGCCAGCAGCTTGGACACGGCGGGGGGCTACACCTTC.

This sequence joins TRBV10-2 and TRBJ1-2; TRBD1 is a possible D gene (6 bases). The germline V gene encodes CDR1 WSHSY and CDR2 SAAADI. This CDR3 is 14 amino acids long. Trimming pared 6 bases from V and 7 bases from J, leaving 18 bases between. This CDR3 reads CASRSRELGGGYTF. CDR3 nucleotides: TGCGCCAGCAGATCTAGAGAATTAGGGGGTGGCTACACCTTC.

For the CDR3, the DNA is TGTGCCAGCAGCTTGAGTGATTGGCAGGGGGCCAATGAGCAGTTCTTC. Its protein product is CASSLSDWQGANEQFF. The chain links TRBV11-2 to TRBJ2-1, with TRBD1 matching over 8 bases. The germline CDR1 and CDR2 sequences are SGHAT and FQNNGV. This CDR3 is built from 16 residues. V was pared by 3 bases and J by 6 bases, with 10 bases of the junction left unmatched.

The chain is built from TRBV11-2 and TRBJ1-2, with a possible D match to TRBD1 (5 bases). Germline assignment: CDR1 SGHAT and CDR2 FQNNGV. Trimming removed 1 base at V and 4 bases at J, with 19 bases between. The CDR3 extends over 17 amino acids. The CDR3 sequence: CASSLGAGWGSGYGYTF. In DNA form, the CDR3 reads TGTGCCAGCAGCTTAGGGGCAGGGTGGGGTTCGGGCTATGGCTACACCTTC.

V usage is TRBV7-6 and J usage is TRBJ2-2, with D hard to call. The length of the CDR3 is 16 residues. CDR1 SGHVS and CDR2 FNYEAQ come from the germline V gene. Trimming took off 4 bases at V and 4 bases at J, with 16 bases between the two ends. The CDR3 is CASSSLSPSGTGELFF. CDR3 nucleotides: TGTGCCAGCAGCTCTCTATCTCCCTCGGGCACCGGGGAGCTGTTTTTT.

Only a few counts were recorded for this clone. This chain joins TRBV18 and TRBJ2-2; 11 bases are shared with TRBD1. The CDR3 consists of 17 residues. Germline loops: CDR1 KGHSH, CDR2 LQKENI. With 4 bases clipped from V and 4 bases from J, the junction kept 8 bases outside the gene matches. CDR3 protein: CASSQGQGVPTTGELFF. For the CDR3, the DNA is TGTGCCAGCTCACAGGGACAGGGGGTACCGACCACCGGGGAGCTGTTTTTT.

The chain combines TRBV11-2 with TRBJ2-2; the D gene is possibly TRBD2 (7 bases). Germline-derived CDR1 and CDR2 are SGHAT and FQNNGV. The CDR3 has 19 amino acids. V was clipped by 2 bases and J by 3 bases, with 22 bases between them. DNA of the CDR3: TGTGCCAGCAGCTTAAACGTCTCTGTGCGGGGGCCTTACACCGGGGAGCTGTTTTTT. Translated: CASSLNVSVRGPYTGELFF.

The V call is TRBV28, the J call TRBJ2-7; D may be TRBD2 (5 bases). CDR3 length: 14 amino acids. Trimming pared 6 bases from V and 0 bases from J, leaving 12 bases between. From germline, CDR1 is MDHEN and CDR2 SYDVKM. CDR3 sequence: CASSQAESSYEQYF. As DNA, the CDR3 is TGTGCCAGCAGCCAAGCGGAAAGCTCCTACGAGCAGTACTTC. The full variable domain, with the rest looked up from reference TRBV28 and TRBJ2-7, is DVKVTQSSRYLVKRTGEKVFLECVQDMDHENMFWYRQDPGLGLRLIYFSYDVKMKEKGDIPEGYSVSREKKERFSLILESASTNQTSMYLCASSQAESSYEQYFGPGTRLTVT.

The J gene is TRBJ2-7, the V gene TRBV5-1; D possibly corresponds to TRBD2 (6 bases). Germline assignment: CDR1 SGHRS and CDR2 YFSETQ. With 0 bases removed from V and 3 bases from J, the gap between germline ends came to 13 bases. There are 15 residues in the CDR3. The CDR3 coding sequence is TGCGCCAGCAGCTTGGGAACCGGGGGACTCTACGAGCAGTACTTC. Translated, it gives CASSLGTGGLYEQYF.

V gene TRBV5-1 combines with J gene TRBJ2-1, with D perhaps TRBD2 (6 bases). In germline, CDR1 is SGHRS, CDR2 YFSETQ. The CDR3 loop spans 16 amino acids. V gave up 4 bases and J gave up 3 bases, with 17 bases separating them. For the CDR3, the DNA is TGCGCCAGCAGCGTGAGTGGGGGGACCGTCTACAATGAGCAGTTCTTC. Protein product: CASSVSGGTVYNEQFF.

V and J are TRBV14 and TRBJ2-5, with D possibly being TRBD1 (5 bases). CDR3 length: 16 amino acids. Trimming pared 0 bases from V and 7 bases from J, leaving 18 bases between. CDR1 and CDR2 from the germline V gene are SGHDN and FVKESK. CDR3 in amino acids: CASSQDLGQGLGTQYF. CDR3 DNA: TGTGCCAGCAGCCAAGATCTGGGGCAGGGCCTGGGGACCCAGTACTTC.

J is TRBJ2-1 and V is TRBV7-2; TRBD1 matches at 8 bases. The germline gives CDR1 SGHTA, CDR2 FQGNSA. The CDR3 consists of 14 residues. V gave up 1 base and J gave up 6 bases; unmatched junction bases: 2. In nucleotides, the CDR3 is TGTGCCAGCAGCTTAGTGGGACAGGTCAATGAGCAGTTCTTC. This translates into CASSLVGQVNEQFF.

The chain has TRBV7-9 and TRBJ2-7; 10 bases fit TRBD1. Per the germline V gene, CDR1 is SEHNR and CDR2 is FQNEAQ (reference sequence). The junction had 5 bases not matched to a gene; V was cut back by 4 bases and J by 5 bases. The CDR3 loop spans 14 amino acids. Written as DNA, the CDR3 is TGTGCCAGCAGCTCAACCGGGACAGGGGACGAGCAGTACTTC. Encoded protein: CASSSTGTGDEQYF.

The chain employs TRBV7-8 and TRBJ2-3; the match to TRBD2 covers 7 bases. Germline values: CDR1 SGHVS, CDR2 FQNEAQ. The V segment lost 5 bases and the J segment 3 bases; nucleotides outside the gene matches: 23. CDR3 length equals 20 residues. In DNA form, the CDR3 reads TGTGCCAGCAGCCCGATTAAGGGATTAGCGGGCAGGGTTGGGACAGATACGCAGTATTTT. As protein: CASSPIKGLAGRVGTDTQYF.

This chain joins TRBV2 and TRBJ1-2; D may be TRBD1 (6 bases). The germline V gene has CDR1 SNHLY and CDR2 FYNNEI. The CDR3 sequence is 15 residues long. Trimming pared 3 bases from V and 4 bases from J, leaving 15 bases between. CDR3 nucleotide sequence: TGTGCCAGCAGTGAGCAGACAGGTTTTACCTATGGCTACACCTTC. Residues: CASSEQTGFTYGYTF.